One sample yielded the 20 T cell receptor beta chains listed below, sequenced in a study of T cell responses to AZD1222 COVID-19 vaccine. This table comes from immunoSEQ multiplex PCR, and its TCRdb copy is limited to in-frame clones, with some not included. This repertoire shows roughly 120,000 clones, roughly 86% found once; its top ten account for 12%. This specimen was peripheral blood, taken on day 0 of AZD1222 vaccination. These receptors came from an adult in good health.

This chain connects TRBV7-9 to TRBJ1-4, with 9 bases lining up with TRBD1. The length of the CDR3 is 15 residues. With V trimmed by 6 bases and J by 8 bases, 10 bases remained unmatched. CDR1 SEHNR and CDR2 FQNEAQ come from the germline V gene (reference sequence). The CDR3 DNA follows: TGTGCCAGCAGTCTAATAACAGGGGGCAGGGAAAAACTGTTTTTT. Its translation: CASSLITGGREKLFF.

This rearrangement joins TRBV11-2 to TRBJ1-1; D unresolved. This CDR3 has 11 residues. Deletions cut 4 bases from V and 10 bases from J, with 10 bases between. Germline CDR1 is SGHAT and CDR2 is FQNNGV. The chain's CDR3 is CASSSGQGAFF. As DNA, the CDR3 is TGTGCCAGCAGCTCCGGGCAAGGAGCTTTCTTT. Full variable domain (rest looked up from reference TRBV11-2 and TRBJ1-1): EAGVAQSPRYKIIEKRQSVAFWCNPISGHATLYWYQQILGQGPKLLIQFQNNGVVDDSQLPKDRFSAERLKGVDSTLKIQPAKLEDSAVYLCASSSGQGAFFGQGTRLTVV.

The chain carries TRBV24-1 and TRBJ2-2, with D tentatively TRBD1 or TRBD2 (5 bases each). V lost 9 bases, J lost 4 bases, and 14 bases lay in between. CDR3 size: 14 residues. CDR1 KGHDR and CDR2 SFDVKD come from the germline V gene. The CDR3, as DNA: TGTGCCACCGCCCCGGGGCAGTTCACCGGGGAGCTGTTTTTT. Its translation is CATAPGQFTGELFF.

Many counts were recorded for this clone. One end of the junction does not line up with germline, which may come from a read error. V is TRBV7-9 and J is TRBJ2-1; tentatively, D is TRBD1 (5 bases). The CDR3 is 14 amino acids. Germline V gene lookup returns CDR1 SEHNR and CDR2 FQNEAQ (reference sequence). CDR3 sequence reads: CASSLWGSHNEQFF. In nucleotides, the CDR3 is TGTGCCAGCAGCTTATGGGGCTCCCACAATGAGCAGTTCTTC.

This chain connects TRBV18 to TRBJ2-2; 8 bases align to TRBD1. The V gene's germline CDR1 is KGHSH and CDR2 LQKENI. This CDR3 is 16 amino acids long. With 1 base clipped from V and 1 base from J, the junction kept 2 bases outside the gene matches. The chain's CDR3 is CASSPQGQGNTGELFF. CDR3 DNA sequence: TGTGCCAGCTCACCACAAGGACAGGGGAACACCGGGGAGCTGTTTTTT.

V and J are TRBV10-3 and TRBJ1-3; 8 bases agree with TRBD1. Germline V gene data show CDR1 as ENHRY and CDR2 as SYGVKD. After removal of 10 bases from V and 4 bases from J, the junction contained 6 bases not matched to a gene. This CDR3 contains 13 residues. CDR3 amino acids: CATAQGGGNTIYF. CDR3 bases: TGTGCCACCGCACAGGGGGGAGGAAACACCATATATTTT.

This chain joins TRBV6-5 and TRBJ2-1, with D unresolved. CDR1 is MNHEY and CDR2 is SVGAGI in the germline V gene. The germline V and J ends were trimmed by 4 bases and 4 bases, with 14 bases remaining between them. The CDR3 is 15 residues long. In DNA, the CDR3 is TGTGCCAGCAGTTCCGCAGACCTAGAATACAATGAGCAGTTCTTC. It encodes CASSSADLEYNEQFF.

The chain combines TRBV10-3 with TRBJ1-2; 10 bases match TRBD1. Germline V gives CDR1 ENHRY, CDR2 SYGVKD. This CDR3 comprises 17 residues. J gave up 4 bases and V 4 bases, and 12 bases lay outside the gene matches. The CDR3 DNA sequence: TGTGCCATCAGTGCCCGGGACAGGGGTTTTTTTTCCTATGGCTACACCTTC. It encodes CAISARDRGFFSYGYTF.

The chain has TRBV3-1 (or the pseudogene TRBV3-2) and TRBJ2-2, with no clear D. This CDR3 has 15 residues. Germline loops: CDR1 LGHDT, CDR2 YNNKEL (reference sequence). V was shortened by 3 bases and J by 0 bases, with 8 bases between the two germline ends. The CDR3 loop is CASSQSLANTGELFF. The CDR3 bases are TGTGCCAGCAGCCAGAGCCTGGCGAACACCGGGGAGCTGTTTTTT.

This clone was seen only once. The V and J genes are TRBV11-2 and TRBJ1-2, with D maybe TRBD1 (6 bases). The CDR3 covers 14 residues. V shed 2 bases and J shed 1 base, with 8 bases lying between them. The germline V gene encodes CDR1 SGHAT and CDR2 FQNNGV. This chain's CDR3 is CASSLHRDNYGYTF. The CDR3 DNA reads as TGTGCCAGCAGCTTACACAGGGATAACTATGGCTACACCTTC.

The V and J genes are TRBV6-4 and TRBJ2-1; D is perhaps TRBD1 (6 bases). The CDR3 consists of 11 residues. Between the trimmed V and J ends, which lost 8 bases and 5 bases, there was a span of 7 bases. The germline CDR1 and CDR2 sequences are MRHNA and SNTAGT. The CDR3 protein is CASQGNNEQFF. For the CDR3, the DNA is TGTGCCAGCCAGGGGAACAATGAGCAGTTCTTC.

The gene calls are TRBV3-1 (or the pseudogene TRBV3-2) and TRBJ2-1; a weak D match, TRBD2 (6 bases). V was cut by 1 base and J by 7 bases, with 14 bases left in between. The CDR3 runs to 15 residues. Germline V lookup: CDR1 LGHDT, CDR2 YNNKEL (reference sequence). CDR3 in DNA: TGTGCCAGCAGCCAAGGGGGCGGGAATCTAAATGAGCAGTTCTTC. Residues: CASSQGGGNLNEQFF.

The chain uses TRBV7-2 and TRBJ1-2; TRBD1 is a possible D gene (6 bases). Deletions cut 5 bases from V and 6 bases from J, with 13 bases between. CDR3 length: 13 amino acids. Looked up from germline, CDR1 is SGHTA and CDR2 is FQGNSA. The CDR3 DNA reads TGTGCCAGCAGCACCGCTCACAGGGATGGCTACACCTTC. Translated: CASSTAHRDGYTF. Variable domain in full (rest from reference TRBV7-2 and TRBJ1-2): GAGVSQSPSNKVTEKGKDVELRCDPISGHTALYWYRQSLGQGLEFLIYFQGNSAPDKSGLPSDRFSAERTGGSVSTLTIQRTQQEDSAVYLCASSTAHRDGYTFGSGTRLTVV.

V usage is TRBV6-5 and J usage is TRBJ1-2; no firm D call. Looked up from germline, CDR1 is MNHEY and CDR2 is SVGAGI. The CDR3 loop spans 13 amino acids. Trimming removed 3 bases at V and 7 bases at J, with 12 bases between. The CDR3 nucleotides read TGTGCCAGCAGTTATTCTCGGACGGCTGGCTACACCTTC. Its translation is CASSYSRTAGYTF.

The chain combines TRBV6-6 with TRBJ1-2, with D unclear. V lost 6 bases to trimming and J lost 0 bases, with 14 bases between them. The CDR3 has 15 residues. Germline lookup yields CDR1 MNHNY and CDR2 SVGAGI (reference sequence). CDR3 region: CASRPRGLSNYGYTF. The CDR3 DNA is TGTGCCAGCAGACCCCGCGGTCTATCTAACTATGGCTACACCTTC.

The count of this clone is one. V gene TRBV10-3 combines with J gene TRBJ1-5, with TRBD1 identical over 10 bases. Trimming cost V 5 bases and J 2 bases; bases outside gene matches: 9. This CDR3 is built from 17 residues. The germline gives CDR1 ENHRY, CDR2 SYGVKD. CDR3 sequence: CAISRDRGSVGNQPQHF. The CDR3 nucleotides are TGTGCCATCAGTCGGGACAGGGGTTCTGTGGGCAATCAGCCCCAGCATTTT.

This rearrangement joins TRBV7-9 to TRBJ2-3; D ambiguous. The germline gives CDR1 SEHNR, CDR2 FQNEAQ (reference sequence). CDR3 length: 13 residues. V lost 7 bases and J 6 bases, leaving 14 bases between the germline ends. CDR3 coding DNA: TGTGCCAGCACCCTTCCCTCCTTCGATACGCAGTATTTT. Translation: CASTLPSFDTQYF. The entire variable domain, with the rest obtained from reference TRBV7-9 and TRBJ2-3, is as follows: DTGVSQNPRHKITKRGQNVTFRCDPISEHNRLYWYRQTLGQGPEFLTYFQNEAQLEKSRLLSDRFSAERPKGSFSTLEIQRTEQGDSAMYLCASTLPSFDTQYFGPGTRLTVL.

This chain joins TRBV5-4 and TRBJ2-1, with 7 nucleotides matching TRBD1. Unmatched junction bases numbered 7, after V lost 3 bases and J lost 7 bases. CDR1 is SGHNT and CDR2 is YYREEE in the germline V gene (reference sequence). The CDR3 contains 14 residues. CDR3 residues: CASSSMTGRNEQFF. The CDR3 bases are TGTGCCAGCAGCTCCATGACAGGGCGGAATGAGCAGTTCTTC.

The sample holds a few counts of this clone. CDR3 loop: CASSPRGRGVNTEAFF. CDR3 coding DNA: TGTGCCAGCAGCCCGAGGGGGAGGGGGGTGAACACTGAAGCTTTCTTT. This sequence joins TRBV9 and TRBJ1-1; D possibly corresponds to TRBD1 (6 bases). In germline, CDR1 is SGDLS, CDR2 YYNGEE. CDR3 size: 16 residues. V lost 4 bases and J 0 bases, leaving 16 bases between the germline ends.

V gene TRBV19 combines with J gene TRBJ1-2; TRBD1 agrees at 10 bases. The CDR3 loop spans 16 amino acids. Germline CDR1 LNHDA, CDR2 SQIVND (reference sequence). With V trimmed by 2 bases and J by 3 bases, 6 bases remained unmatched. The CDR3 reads CASSISRDRGDYGYTF. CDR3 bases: TGTGCCAGTAGTATATCCCGGGACAGGGGTGACTATGGCTACACCTTC.